This T cell receptor (beta chain) was recorded in a study of Ad26.COV2.S vaccination and SARS-CoV-2 variants. Study-level information: As a participant in COV1001, the donor was in the Ad26.COV2.S trial arm.

As regards this clone: Its antigen is as yet unknown.

Sample treatment: some 19 received Ad26.COV2.S at low or high dose, single or two shots; 5 received placebo; per-sample allocation not given. Specimens were obtained on day 63 following the first vaccine or placebo injection. This Boston cohort included adults aged 18-55 years. Vaccination employed an Ad26 vector expressing the Wuhan-strain SARS-CoV-2 spike. The V and J ends lost 6 bases and 5 bases respectively, with 17 bases between them. Germline lookup yields CDR1 KGHSH and CDR2 LQKENI. This CDR3 contains 15 residues. Whole-study results and caveats: Relative to placebo recipients, vaccine recipients exhibited elevated spike-specific TCR breadth.

Profiling relied on immunoSEQ multiplex PCR, and the TCRdb table lists in-frame clones only, not all of them. Among around 500,000 clones listed, 89% were seen once. The sequence derives from a person aged 18-65 years who received the Ad26.COV2.S COVID-19 vaccine or a placebo. This specimen was peripheral blood, taken in a trial of Ad26.COV2.S vaccine versus placebo. The V and J genes are TRBV18 and TRBJ1-5, with D possibly TRBD1 on 5 matching bases. The CDR3 is CASSPGGGSYQPQHF. CDR3 nucleotides: TGTGCCAGCTCGCCCGGCGGGGGTTCCTATCAGCCCCAGCATTTT.